The table lists the clone carrying this TCR beta chain with many counts. MiXCR, run by TCRdb on the multiplex PCR reads, gives a single entry per CDR3 protein. The data show 100,000 to 150,000 distinct CDR3 sequences, just under 20% seen once. Losses at the gene ends were 5 bases for V and 5 bases for J; bases not matched to a gene: 6. This CDR3 spans 13 amino acids. Germline V gene lookup returns CDR1 DFQATT and CDR2 SNEGSKA (reference sequence). The entry originates in a study of breast tumors, draining lymph nodes, adjacent tissues. The lymph nodes were axillary draining lymph nodes from breast cancer patients.

This sequence originates from a female donor with breast cancer. Some clones in this sample may be carry-over from other donors' samples. The specimen was axillary lymph node tissue. The gene calls are TRBV20-1 and TRBJ2-5; 9 nucleotides align to TRBD2. The chain's CDR3 is CSAGGTSMETQYF. Here the CDR3 DNA reads TGCAGTGCTGGTGGGACTAGCATGGAGACCCAGTACTTC.